These T cell receptor beta chains were read from a single sample in a study of cytomegalovirus exposure and HLA in healthy donors. Assay used: immunoSEQ multiplex PCR; TCRdb lists only in-frame clones, some missing. The table shows about 120,000 clones, with around 10% occurring only once. The sample consisted of PBMCs. The origin of the receptors is a man younger than 45 in good health and CMV-seronegative. Both conserved end residues are part of each CDR3. A D gene is named only where the DNA matches it firmly. Clone size is stated in some rows and not others, as once, few, many or a class when expanded.

v_call: TRBV11-3; clone_size: few; j_call: TRBJ2-7; d_call: TRBD1; cdr3_aa: CASSLRQGADEQYF; cdr3_nt: TGTGCCAGCAGCCTCAGACAGGGGGCGGACGAGCAGTACTTC
v_call: TRBV9; clone_size: -; j_call: TRBJ1-3; d_call: -; cdr3_aa: CASTSGAHGNTIYF; cdr3_nt: TGTGCCAGCACCTCAGGGGCTCACGGAAACACCATATATTTT
v_call: TRBV9; clone_size: -; j_call: TRBJ1-4; d_call: -; cdr3_aa: CASSVQATNEKLFF; cdr3_nt: TGTGCCAGCAGCGTACAGGCAACTAATGAAAAACTGTTTTTT
v_call: TRBV29-1; clone_size: -; j_call: TRBJ1-1; d_call: TRBD1; cdr3_aa: CSAPGTANTEAFF; cdr3_nt: TGCAGCGCTCCAGGGACAGCGAACACTGAAGCTTTCTTT
v_call: TRBV4-1; clone_size: -; j_call: TRBJ2-7; d_call: TRBD2; cdr3_aa: CASSQGGAGLAAYEQYF; cdr3_nt: TGCGCCAGCAGCCAAGGCGGCGCGGGACTAGCGGCCTACGAGCAGTACTTC
v_call: TRBV6-1; clone_size: -; j_call: TRBJ1-1; d_call: -; cdr3_aa: CASMERLEAFF; cdr3_nt: TGTGCCAGCATGGAGCGACTGGAAGCTTTCTTT
v_call: TRBV10-3; clone_size: -; j_call: TRBJ2-1; d_call: -; cdr3_aa: CAISDRENNEQFF; cdr3_nt: TGTGCCATCAGTGACCGGGAAAACAATGAGCAGTTCTTC
v_call: TRBV6-1; clone_size: -; j_call: TRBJ2-2; d_call: -; cdr3_aa: CASSVSLMDTGELFF; cdr3_nt: TGTGCCAGCAGCGTTAGCCTCATGGACACCGGGGAGCTGTTTTTT
v_call: TRBV30; clone_size: few; j_call: TRBJ2-1; d_call: -; cdr3_aa: CACRDGTLEQFF; cdr3_nt: TGTGCCTGCCGTGACGGGACACTTGAGCAGTTCTTC
v_call: TRBV11-2; clone_size: few; j_call: TRBJ1-1; d_call: TRBD1; cdr3_aa: CASSLGSGGLTEAFF; cdr3_nt: TGTGCCAGCAGCTTAGGTTCAGGGGGCCTAACTGAAGCTTTCTTT
v_call: TRBV18; clone_size: -; j_call: TRBJ1-1; d_call: TRBD1; cdr3_aa: CASSLTGVMNTEAFF; cdr3_nt: TGTGCCAGCTCACTGACAGGGGTCATGAACACTGAAGCTTTCTTT
v_call: TRBV27; clone_size: -; j_call: TRBJ1-2; d_call: -; cdr3_aa: CASSFRGNYGYTF; cdr3_nt: TGTGCCAGCAGTTTTAGAGGGAACTATGGCTACACCTTC
v_call: TRBV19; clone_size: -; j_call: TRBJ1-3; d_call: TRBD1; cdr3_aa: CASSGTAGNTIYF; cdr3_nt: TGTGCCAGTAGTGGGACAGCTGGAAACACCATATATTTT
v_call: TRBV7-9; clone_size: few; j_call: TRBJ2-1; d_call: TRBD2; cdr3_aa: CASRAKRETYNEQFF; cdr3_nt: TGTGCCAGCAGGGCGAAGCGGGAGACCTACAATGAGCAGTTCTTC
v_call: TRBV11-2; clone_size: few; j_call: TRBJ1-1; d_call: -; cdr3_aa: CASSLVDRNTEAFF; cdr3_nt: TGTGCCAGCAGCTTAGTGGACAGGAACACTGAAGCTTTCTTT
v_call: TRBV5-1; clone_size: few; j_call: TRBJ2-1; d_call: TRBD1; cdr3_aa: CASSSDRVAYNEQFF; cdr3_nt: TGCGCCAGCAGCTCCGACAGGGTGGCCTACAATGAGCAGTTCTTC
v_call: TRBV5-1; clone_size: few; j_call: TRBJ2-2; d_call: TRBD2; cdr3_aa: CASSLTAGVDTGELFF; cdr3_nt: TGCGCCAGCAGCCTCACAGCGGGAGTTGACACCGGGGAGCTGTTTTTT
v_call: TRBV11-2; clone_size: -; j_call: TRBJ1-2; d_call: -; cdr3_aa: CATQRRDRRSNYGYTF; cdr3_nt: TGTGCTACCCAGAGGCGCGACAGGAGAAGTAACTATGGCTACACCTTC
v_call: TRBV30; clone_size: few; j_call: TRBJ2-7; d_call: -; cdr3_aa: CAWSFRGYEQYF; cdr3_nt: TGTGCCTGGAGTTTTCGGGGCTACGAGCAGTACTTC
v_call: TRBV4-3; clone_size: few; j_call: TRBJ1-1; d_call: -; cdr3_aa: CASSQAMNTEAFF; cdr3_nt: TGCGCCAGCAGCCAAGCTATGAACACTGAAGCTTTCTTT
v_call: TRBV6-5; clone_size: few; j_call: TRBJ2-1; d_call: -; cdr3_aa: CASSLTGYNEQFF; cdr3_nt: TGTGCCAGCAGCCTGACAGGCTACAATGAGCAGTTCTTC
v_call: TRBV5-1; clone_size: few; j_call: TRBJ2-5; d_call: -; cdr3_aa: CASSLGREETQYF; cdr3_nt: TGCGCCAGCAGCTTGGGGAGGGAAGAGACCCAGTACTTC
v_call: TRBV6-1; clone_size: -; j_call: TRBJ2-7; d_call: TRBD1; cdr3_aa: CASSEREGGPKYF; cdr3_nt: TGTGCCAGCAGTGAACGCGAAGGGGGCCCGAAGTACTTC
v_call: TRBV5-1; clone_size: few; j_call: TRBJ2-1; d_call: TRBD2; cdr3_aa: CASSLGRGGHSEQFF; cdr3_nt: TGCGCCAGCAGCTTGGGACGGGGGGGCCACAGTGAGCAGTTCTTC
v_call: TRBV19; clone_size: few; j_call: TRBJ1-5; d_call: TRBD1; cdr3_aa: CASKTDRDRVNQPQHF; cdr3_nt: TGTGCCAGTAAAACAGACCGGGACAGGGTTAATCAGCCCCAGCATTTT